One and the same sample provided the 20 T cell receptor beta chains below, sequenced in a study of STAT5B mutations in CD4+ large granular lymphocyte leukemia. The protocol was immunoSEQ multiplex PCR, while the TCRdb copy is restricted to in-frame clones and leaves out a portion. The sample lists about 33,000 clones, roughly four fifths occurring once. Sequencing used CD4+ T cells from blood buffy coats. The origin of the receptors is a human donor in good health.

This rearrangement joins TRBV7-6 to TRBJ1-5; D unresolved. Germline CDR1 and CDR2: SGHVS and FNYEAQ. V lost 1 base, J lost 6 bases, and 13 bases lay in between. There are 15 residues in the CDR3. The DNA for the CDR3 is TGTGCCAGCAGCTTAGGCGAGGGAGGAGGTCAGCCCCAGCATTTT. Translating gives CASSLGEGGGQPQHF. The variable domain in full, with the rest retrieved from reference TRBV7-6 and TRBJ1-5, is GAGVSQSPRYKVTKRGQDVALRCDPISGHVSLYWYRQALGQGPEFLTYFNYEAQQDKSGLPNDRFSAERPEGSISTLTIQRTEQRDSAMYRCASSLGEGGGQPQHFGDGTRLSIL.

V is TRBV5-6 and J is TRBJ2-7; 7 nucleotides line up with TRBD1. J lost 6 bases, V lost 2 bases, and 5 bases had no gene match. The CDR3 is 13 amino acids. Looked up from germline, CDR1 is SGHDT and CDR2 is YYEEEE. The CDR3 protein is CASSLQGSSEQYF. DNA of the CDR3: TGTGCCAGCAGCTTACAGGGGTCGTCCGAGCAGTACTTC.

V and J are TRBV14 and TRBJ2-1; either TRBD1 or TRBD2 may supply D (5 bases each). CDR1 and CDR2 (germline): SGHDN, FVKESK. The CDR3 sequence is 15 residues long. Trimming pared 6 bases from V and 4 bases from J, leaving 16 bases between. In DNA form, the CDR3 reads TGTGCCAGCAGTATCCCGGGACCGTTATACAATGAGCAGTTCTTC. Protein: CASSIPGPLYNEQFF.

The chain employs TRBV28 and TRBJ2-5; TRBD1 matches 12 bases. The CDR3 is 16 residues long. Germline-derived CDR1 and CDR2 are MDHEN and SYDVKM. V lost 3 bases, J lost 5 bases, and 7 bases stayed unmatched. The chain's CDR3 is CASSLAGQGATETQYF. The DNA of the CDR3 is TGTGCCAGCAGTTTGGCGGGACAGGGGGCTACTGAGACCCAGTACTTC.

The J gene is TRBJ2-7, the V gene TRBV7-9, with 7 bases lining up with TRBD1. The germline gives CDR1 SEHNR, CDR2 FQNEAQ (reference sequence). CDR3 length equals 15 residues. V was clipped by 5 bases and J by 3 bases; unmatched bases: 10. CDR3 DNA: TGTGCCAGCAGCGACTACAGGGGCCCCCACTACGAGCAGTACTTC. This encodes CASSDYRGPHYEQYF.

V usage is TRBV6-1 and J usage is TRBJ2-5, with D possibly TRBD2 on 6 matching bases. Trimming pared 3 bases from V and 4 bases from J, leaving 9 bases between. Germline CDR1 reads MNHNS; CDR2 reads SASEGT. CDR3 size: 13 residues. The CDR3 loop reads CASSDLGGETQYF. DNA for the CDR3: TGTGCCAGCAGTGATCTCGGGGGAGAGACCCAGTACTTC.

The chain joins TRBV5-1 to TRBJ2-6; D might be TRBD2 (6 bases). CDR1 is SGHRS, CDR2 YFSETQ, per germline. This CDR3 spans 18 amino acids. Between the trimmed V and J ends, which lost 3 bases and 0 bases, there was a span of 16 bases. The CDR3 is CASSSLLGLTSGANVLTF. As DNA, the CDR3 is TGCGCCAGCAGCTCGCTTCTGGGACTCACCTCTGGGGCCAACGTCCTGACTTTC.

This clone was counted a few times. J is TRBJ1-6 and V is TRBV4-2; D uncertain. Trimming took off 0 bases at V and 8 bases at J, with 11 bases between the two ends. The CDR3 extends over 15 amino acids. Germline V lookup: CDR1 LGHNA, CDR2 YNFKEQ. Here the CDR3 DNA reads TGTGCCAGCAGCCAAGAATGGCAGAGAGATTCACCCCTCCACTTT. Translation gives CASSQEWQRDSPLHF.

This chain uses TRBV28 with TRBJ2-7; D may match TRBD1 or TRBD2 (5 bases each). The V and J ends lost 1 base and 3 bases respectively, with 10 bases between them. From germline, CDR1 is MDHEN and CDR2 SYDVKM. The length of the CDR3 is 14 residues. The CDR3 DNA follows: TGTGCCAGCAGTTTATCTCTGGGGGTCTACGAGCAGTACTTC. Its protein is CASSLSLGVYEQYF.

V usage is TRBV6-5 and J usage is TRBJ1-2; D might be TRBD1 (5 bases). This CDR3 contains 10 residues. V was clipped by 4 bases and J by 11 bases, with 8 bases between them. Looked up from germline, CDR1 is MNHEY and CDR2 is SVGAGI. Written as DNA, the CDR3 is TGTGCCAGCAGTTCCAGACAGTACACCTTC. Translated: CASSSRQYTF.

For the CDR3, the DNA is TGCGCCAGCAGCTTGGCCCTCACAGGGACCTATGGCTACACCTTC. Its translation is CASSLALTGTYGYTF. This chain uses TRBV5-1 with TRBJ1-2, with D perhaps TRBD1 (6 bases). V lost 0 bases, J lost 4 bases, and 13 bases lay in between. Looked up from germline, CDR1 is SGHRS and CDR2 is YFSETQ. This CDR3 has 15 residues. Full variable domain (outside the CDR3, taken from reference TRBV5-1 and TRBJ1-2): KAGVTQTPRYLIKTRGQQVTLSCSPISGHRSVSWYQQTPGQGLQFLFEYFSETQRNKGNFPGRFSGRQFSNSRSEMNVSTLELGDSALYLCASSLALTGTYGYTFGSGTRLTVV.

The gene calls are TRBV30 and TRBJ2-5, with 10 bases aligning to TRBD1. Trimming took 4 bases from V and 5 from J; bases not matched to a gene: 7. CDR3 length equals 14 residues. CDR1 and CDR2 from the germline V gene are GTSNPN and SVGIG (reference sequence). The CDR3 loop is CAWTPGQGRETQYF. CDR3 sequence (DNA): TGTGCCTGGACGCCGGGACAGGGGAGGGAGACCCAGTACTTC. Supplemented by reference TRBV30 and TRBJ2-5, the full variable domain reads SQTIHQWPATLVQPVGSPLSLECTVEGTSNPNLYWYRQAAGRGLQLLFYSVGIGQISSEVPQNLSASRPQDRQFILSSKKLLLSDSGFYLCAWTPGQGRETQYFGPGTRLLVL.

This clone was counted once. The rearrangement links TRBV5-1 to TRBJ2-2, with D hard to call. The CDR3 contains 15 residues. Trimming shortened V by 5 bases and J by 6 bases, and 17 bases separated the two germline ends. Germline V gives CDR1 SGHRS, CDR2 YFSETQ. CDR3 amino acids: CASSEDGFVAGELFF. In DNA, the CDR3 is TGCGCCAGCAGTGAAGACGGCTTTGTGGCCGGGGAGCTGTTTTTT.

This clone was seen a handful of times. V gene TRBV14 combines with J gene TRBJ2-7; D unresolved. Looked up from germline, CDR1 is SGHDN and CDR2 is FVKESK. The CDR3 is 17 residues long. V lost 0 bases and J lost 0, with 15 bases in between. The CDR3 here is CASSQDDFGQSSYEQYF. For the CDR3, the DNA is TGTGCCAGCAGCCAAGACGACTTTGGTCAAAGCTCCTACGAGCAGTACTTC.

The chain couples TRBV11-2 to TRBJ2-1; 7 bases map to TRBD2. Trimming at V came to 1 base and at J to 4 bases, leaving 4 bases not matched to a gene. The CDR3 contains 15 residues. Germline V gene lookup returns CDR1 SGHAT and CDR2 FQNNGV. As DNA, the CDR3 is TGTGCCAGCAGCTTAGCCCCGGGGGGTTACAATGAGCAGTTCTTC. Its translation: CASSLAPGGYNEQFF. Full variable domain (remainder filled in from reference TRBV11-2 and TRBJ2-1): EAGVAQSPRYKIIEKRQSVAFWCNPISGHATLYWYQQILGQGPKLLIQFQNNGVVDDSQLPKDRFSAERLKGVDSTLKIQPAKLEDSAVYLCASSLAPGGYNEQFFGPGTRLTVL.

This sequence joins TRBV4-2 and TRBJ2-1; 13 nucleotides match TRBD2. Germline V gene data show CDR1 as LGHNA and CDR2 as YNFKEQ. The ends lost 2 bases at V and 9 bases at J; junction bases unmatched: 4. This CDR3 is built from 15 residues. CDR3 in DNA: TGTGCCAGCAGCCAAACTAGCGGGAGGGCCCTTGAGCAGTTCTTC. Residues: CASSQTSGRALEQFF.

The V call is TRBV4-2, the J call TRBJ2-2; 9 bases are shared with TRBD2. The junction had 13 bases not matched to a gene; V was cut back by 1 base and J by 7 bases. CDR1 and CDR2 from the germline V gene are LGHNA and YNFKEQ. The CDR3 loop spans 18 amino acids. The CDR3 DNA reads TGTGCCAGCAGCCAAGCCAAAGGGCCAGCGGGGGGCGTCGGGGAGCTGTTTTTT. Protein product: CASSQAKGPAGGVGELFF.

This clone was observed once. This chain links TRBV5-5 with TRBJ1-4; TRBD1 might be the D (5 bases). The CDR3 loop spans 15 amino acids. Germline CDR1 is SGHKS and CDR2 is YYEKEE (reference sequence). Trimming removed 3 bases from V and 8 bases from J, with 17 bases in between. The CDR3 nucleotides are TGTGCCAGCAGCTCTTTGGGGGGATTTAGAGAAAAACTGTTTTTT. Protein: CASSSLGGFREKLFF.

Points on this clone: A read error may account for a junction end that differs from germline. The chain combines TRBV7-7 with TRBJ2-3, with 7 bases fitting TRBD1. This CDR3 has 14 amino acids. Germline CDR1 and CDR2: SSHAT and FNYEAQ (reference sequence). In DNA form, the CDR3 reads TGTGCTAGCAGCTTAGGCCAGGGGGCAGATACGCAGTATTTT. This codes for CASSLGQGADTQYF.

V usage is TRBV5-6 and J usage is TRBJ2-5, with D perhaps assigned TRBD1 or TRBD2 (5 bases each). Per germline, CDR1 SGHDT and CDR2 YYEEEE. The V gene lost 4 bases and the J gene lost 5 bases, with 18 bases spanning the gap. This CDR3 is 15 amino acids long. CDR3 in DNA: TGTGCCAGCAGCCCCAAGTGGGGCGAGGGGGAGACCCAGTACTTC. Translated, it gives CASSPKWGEGETQYF.